This entry concerns a single TCR beta chain. The data originate from a study of blood T cell repertoires in COVID-19. Study overall: The United States, Italy and Spain supplied acute and convalescent COVID-19 samples. Nucleic acid was either cDNA or gDNA, and it came from T cells, B-cell-depleted T cells, or PBMCs.

Per the study methods: From reference gene primer amplification, estimates of nucleated cell counts were derived. Clones were sequenced by immunoSEQ multiplex PCR, and TCRdb holds only the in-frame ones, with some missing. That table supplies the V and J calls and clone size; D and trimming were determined from the DNA. The table includes roughly 230,000 clones, about 80% detected once. The CDR3 consists of 15 residues. V lost 5 bases, J lost 2 bases, and 14 bases lay in between. Germline assignment: CDR1 MDHEN and CDR2 SYDVKM. The TCR sequence derives from a man aged 50-59 years with active or convalescent COVID-19. The specimen sequenced was peripheral blood. The V gene is TRBV28, the J gene TRBJ2-3; D is possibly TRBD2 (7 bases). The CDR3 DNA sequence: TGTGCCAGCAGTGGGGCGGGGGCTCTCACAGATACGCAGTATTTT. It is translated as CASSGAGALTDTQYF.